The 5 T cell receptor beta chains given below trace back to one sample, sequenced in a study of CD8+CD57+ T cells in acquired aplastic anemia. The template used for profiling TCR beta VDJ and CDR3 was genomic DNA. One entry per CDR3 protein, called by TCRdb with MiXCR from the reads. The repertoire holds about 190,000 distinct CDR3 sequences, with approximately 49% as singletons. The sample consisted of sorted CD4+, CD8+, or CD8+CD57+ T cells (not recorded which) from PBMCs. These TCRs come from a human donor in good health, serving as a control.

J is TRBJ1-2 and V is TRBV24-1, with TRBD1 matching over 7 bases. The CDR3 has 14 residues. Germline V CDR1 and CDR2: KGHDR, SFDVKD. J was trimmed by 8 bases and V by 4 bases; bases with no gene match: 9. CDR3 amino acids: CATSDPDRVGGYTF. Here the CDR3 DNA reads TGTGCCACCAGTGACCCTGACAGGGTAGGCGGCTACACCTTC.

This clonotype was found a few times. The chain joins TRBV6-1 to TRBJ1-2; possibly TRBD1 for D (5 bases). CDR1 and CDR2 (germline): MNHNS, SASEGT. V dropped 6 bases and J dropped 0 bases, with 8 bases sitting between them. The CDR3 length is 13 residues. This CDR3 is CASSRDSNYGYTF. In nucleotides, the CDR3 is TGTGCCAGCAGCAGGGATTCTAACTATGGCTACACCTTC.

This clonotype has at least ten counts. The chain joins TRBV7-2 to TRBJ2-7; a weak D match, TRBD2 (6 bases). The CDR3 spans 14 residues. Germline CDR1 SGHTA, CDR2 FQGNSA. The ends were cut back, 1 base at V and 6 bases at J, with 13 bases in the middle. The CDR3 sequence: CASSLVRWGGEQYF. The CDR3 DNA sequence: TGTGCCAGCAGCTTAGTTCGGTGGGGAGGCGAGCAGTACTTC.

The gene calls are TRBV2 and TRBJ2-2; 8 nucleotides agree with TRBD1. The CDR3 is 15 amino acids. Germline-derived CDR1 and CDR2 are SNHLY and FYNNEI. V shed 3 bases, J shed 5 bases, and the junction held 5 bases outside the gene matches. CDR3 in amino acids: CASSDGQGGTGELFF. CDR3 nucleotide sequence: TGTGCCAGCAGTGACGGACAGGGCGGGACCGGGGAGCTGTTTTTT. Supplemented by reference TRBV2 and TRBJ2-2, the full variable domain reads EPEVTQTPSHQVTQMGQEVILRCVPISNHLYFYWYRQILGQKVEFLVSFYNNEISEKSEIFDDQFSVERPDGSNFTLKIRSTKLEDSAMYFCASSDGQGGTGELFFGEGSRLTVL.

Of note for this clonotype: This clone may be a read error of a much larger clone one base away. The V gene is TRBV28, the J gene TRBJ2-7; 7 positions agree with TRBD1. CDR1 MDHEN and CDR2 SYDVKM come from the germline V gene. The CDR3 is 15 amino acids. CDR3 sequence reads: CASSTIRQGIYGQYF. DNA of the CDR3: TGTGCCAGCAGTACAATCCGACAGGGTATCTACGGGCAGTACTTC.